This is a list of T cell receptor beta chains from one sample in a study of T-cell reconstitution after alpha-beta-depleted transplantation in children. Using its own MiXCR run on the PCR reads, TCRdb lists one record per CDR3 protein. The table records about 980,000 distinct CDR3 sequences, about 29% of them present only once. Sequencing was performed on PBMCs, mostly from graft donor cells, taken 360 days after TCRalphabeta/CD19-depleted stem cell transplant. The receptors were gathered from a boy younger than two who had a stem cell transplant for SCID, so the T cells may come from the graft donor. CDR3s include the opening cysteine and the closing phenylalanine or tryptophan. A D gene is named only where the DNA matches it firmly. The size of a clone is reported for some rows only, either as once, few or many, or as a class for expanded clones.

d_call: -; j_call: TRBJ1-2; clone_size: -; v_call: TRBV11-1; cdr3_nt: TGTGCCAGCAGCCCAGCGGACTCCCCGGGACAACTTAACTATGGCTACACCTTC; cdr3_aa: CASSPADSPGQLNYGYTF
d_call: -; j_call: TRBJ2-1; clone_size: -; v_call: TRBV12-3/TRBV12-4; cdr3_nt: TGTGCCACCCAAAGGGGGCTAGCGGAGTACAATGAGCAGTTCTTC; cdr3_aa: CATQRGLAEYNEQFF
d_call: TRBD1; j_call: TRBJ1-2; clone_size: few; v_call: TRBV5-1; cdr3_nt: TGCGCCAGCAGCTTAACGGGACAGACGGGCTGGTCCTTC; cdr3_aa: CASSLTGQTGWSF
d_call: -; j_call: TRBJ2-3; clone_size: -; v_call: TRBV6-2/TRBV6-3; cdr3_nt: TGTGCCAGCAGTCGACTCCATACGCAGTATTTT; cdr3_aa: CASSRLHTQYF
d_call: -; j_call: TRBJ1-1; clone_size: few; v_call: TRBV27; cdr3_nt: TGTGCCGTCCGGGGCTCGAACACTGAAGCTTTCTTT; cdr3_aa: CAVRGSNTEAFF
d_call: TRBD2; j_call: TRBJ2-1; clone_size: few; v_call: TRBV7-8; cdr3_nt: TGTGCCAGCAGCCCCGGACTAGCGGGGGGGCAACTCGTTCACAATGAGCAGTTCTTC; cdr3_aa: CASSPGLAGGQLVHNEQFF
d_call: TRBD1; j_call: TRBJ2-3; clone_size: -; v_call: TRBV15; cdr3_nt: TGTGCCACCAGACCGGGACAGGGACGAACAGATACGCAGTATTTT; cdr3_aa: CATRPGQGRTDTQYF
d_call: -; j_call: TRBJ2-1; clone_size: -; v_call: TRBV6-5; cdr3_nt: TGTGCCAGCAGTTACGAGTTAGGGGGGTCGAGCTCCTACAATGAGCAGTTCTTC; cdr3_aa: CASSYELGGSSSYNEQFF
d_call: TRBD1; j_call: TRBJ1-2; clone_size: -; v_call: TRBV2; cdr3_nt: TGTGCCAGCAGCCCGATGCCGGGACAGGGCCCCTATGGCTACACCTTC; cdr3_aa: CASSPMPGQGPYGYTF
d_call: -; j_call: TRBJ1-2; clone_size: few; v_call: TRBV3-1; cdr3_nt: TGTGCCAGCAGCCGGGGGGGCTTCAGCGGCTACACCTTC; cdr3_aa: CASSRGGFSGYTF
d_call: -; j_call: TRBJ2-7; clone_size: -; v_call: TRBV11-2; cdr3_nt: TGTGCCAGCAGCTCGGTGGGGGGGCGCGGCTACGAGCAGTACTTC; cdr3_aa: CASSSVGGRGYEQYF
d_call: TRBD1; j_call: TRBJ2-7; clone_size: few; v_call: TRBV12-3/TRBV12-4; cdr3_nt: TGTGCCAGCAGTACTACAGGGGCAGGCGAGCAGTACTTC; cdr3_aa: CASSTTGAGEQYF
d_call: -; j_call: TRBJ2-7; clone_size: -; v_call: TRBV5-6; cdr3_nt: TGTGCCAGCAGCTTGGACGACCGTTACGAGCAGTACTTC; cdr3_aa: CASSLDDRYEQYF
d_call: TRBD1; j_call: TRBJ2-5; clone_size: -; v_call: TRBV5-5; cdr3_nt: TGTGCCAGCAGCTTGGGACAGGGACAGACCCAGTACTTC; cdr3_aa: CASSLGQGQTQYF
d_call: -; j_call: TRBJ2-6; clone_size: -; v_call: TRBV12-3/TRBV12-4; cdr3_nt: TGTGCCAGCAGTTTGGGGCTGAGGTCTTTCAACGTCCTGACTTTC; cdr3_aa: CASSLGLRSFNVLTF
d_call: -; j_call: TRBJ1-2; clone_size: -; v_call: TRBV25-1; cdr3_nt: TGTGCCAGCAGTGAGCCCATGTCGGGGGCGCCTGGCTACACCTTC; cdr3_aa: CASSEPMSGAPGYTF
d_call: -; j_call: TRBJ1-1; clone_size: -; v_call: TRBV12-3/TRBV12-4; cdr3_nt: TGTGCCAGCCGAACAGTCCGAGGGGTCACTGAAGCTTTCTTT; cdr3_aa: CASRTVRGVTEAFF
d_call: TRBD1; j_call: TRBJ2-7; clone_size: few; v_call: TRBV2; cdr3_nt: TGTGCCAGCAGTGAAGGCGGACAGGGTAGAATGATGCAGTACTTC; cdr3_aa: CASSEGGQGRMMQYF
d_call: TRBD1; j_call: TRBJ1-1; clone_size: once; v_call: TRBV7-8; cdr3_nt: TGTGCCAGCAGCCCGGGACAGGAGAACACTGAAGCCTTCTTT; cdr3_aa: CASSPGQENTEAFF
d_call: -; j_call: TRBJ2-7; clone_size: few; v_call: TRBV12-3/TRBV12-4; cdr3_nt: TGTGCCAGCAGTTTTCCTAGGAGGCCACAGTACTTC; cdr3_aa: CASSFPRRPQYF
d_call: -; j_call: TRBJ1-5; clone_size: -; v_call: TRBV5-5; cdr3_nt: TGTGCCAGCAGCTATGGGGTGGTAGGAGGTTCTAGCAATCAGCCCCAGCATTTT; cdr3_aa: CASSYGVVGGSSNQPQHF
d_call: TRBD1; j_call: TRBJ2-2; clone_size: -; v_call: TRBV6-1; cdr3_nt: TGTGCCAGCAGTAGGGACAGGGAAGGAGCCGGGGAGCTGTTTTTT; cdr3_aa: CASSRDREGAGELFF